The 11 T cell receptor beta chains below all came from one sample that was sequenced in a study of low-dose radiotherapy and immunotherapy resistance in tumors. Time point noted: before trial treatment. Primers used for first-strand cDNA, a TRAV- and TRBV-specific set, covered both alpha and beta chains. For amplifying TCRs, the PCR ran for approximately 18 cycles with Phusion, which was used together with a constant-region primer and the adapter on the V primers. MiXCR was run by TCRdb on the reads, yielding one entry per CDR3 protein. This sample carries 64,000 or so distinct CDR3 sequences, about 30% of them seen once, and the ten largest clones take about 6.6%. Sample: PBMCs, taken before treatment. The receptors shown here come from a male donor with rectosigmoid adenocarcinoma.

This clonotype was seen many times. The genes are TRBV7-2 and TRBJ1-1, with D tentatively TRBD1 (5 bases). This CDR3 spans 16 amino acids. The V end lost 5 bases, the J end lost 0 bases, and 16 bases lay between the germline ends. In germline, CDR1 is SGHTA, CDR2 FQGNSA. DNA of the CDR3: TGTGCCAGCAGCACCGGGGTGGGGCTTATGAACACTGAAGCTTTCTTT. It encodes CASSTGVGLMNTEAFF.

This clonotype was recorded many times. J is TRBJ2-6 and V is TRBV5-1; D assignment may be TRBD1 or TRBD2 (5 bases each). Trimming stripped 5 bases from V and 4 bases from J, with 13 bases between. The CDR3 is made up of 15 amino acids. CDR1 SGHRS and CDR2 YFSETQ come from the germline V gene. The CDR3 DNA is TGCGCCAGCAGTGAGGGGTTCGTGGGGGCCAACGTCCTGACTTTC. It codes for CASSEGFVGANVLTF.

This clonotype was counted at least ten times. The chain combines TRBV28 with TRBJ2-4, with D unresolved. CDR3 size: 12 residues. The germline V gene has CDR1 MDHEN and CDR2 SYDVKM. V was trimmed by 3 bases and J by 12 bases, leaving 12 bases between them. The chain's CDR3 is CASSFAPRHQYF. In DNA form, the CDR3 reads TGTGCCAGCAGTTTTGCCCCACGCCATCAGTACTTC.

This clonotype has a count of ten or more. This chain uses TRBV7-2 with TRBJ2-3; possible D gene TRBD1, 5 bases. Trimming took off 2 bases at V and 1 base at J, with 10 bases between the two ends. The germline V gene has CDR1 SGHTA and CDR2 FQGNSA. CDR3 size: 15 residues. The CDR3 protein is CASSLNQGGTDTQYF. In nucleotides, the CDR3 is TGTGCCAGCAGCTTAAACCAGGGCGGCACAGATACGCAGTATTTT.

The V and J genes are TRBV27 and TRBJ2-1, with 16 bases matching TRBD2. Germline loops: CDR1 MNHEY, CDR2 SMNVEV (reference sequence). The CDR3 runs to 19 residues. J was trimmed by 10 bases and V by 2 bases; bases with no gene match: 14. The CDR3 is CASSLRSLGTSGRATEQFF. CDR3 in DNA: TGTGCCAGCAGTTTAAGGTCCCTCGGGACTAGCGGGAGGGCCACCGAGCAGTTCTTC.

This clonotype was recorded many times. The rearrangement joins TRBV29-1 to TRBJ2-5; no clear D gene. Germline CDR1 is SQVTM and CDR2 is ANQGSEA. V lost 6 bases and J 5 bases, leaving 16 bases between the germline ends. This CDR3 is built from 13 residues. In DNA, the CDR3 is TGCAGCGTCGGAGTCCGGGCCGTCGAGACCCAGTACTTC. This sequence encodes CSVGVRAVETQYF.

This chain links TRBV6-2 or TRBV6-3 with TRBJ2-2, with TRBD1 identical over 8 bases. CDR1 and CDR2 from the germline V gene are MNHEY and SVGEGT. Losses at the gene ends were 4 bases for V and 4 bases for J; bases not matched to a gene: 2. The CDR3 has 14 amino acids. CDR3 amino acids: CASSWQGATGELFF. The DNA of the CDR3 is TGTGCCAGCAGTTGGCAGGGGGCCACCGGGGAGCTGTTTTTT.

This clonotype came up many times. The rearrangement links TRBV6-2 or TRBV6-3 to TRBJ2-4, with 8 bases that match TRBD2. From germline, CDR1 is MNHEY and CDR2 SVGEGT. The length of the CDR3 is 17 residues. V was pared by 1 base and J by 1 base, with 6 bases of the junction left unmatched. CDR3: CASSYFSSGWAKNIQYF. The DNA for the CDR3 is TGTGCCAGCAGTTACTTTTCTAGCGGGTGGGCCAAAAACATTCAGTACTTC.

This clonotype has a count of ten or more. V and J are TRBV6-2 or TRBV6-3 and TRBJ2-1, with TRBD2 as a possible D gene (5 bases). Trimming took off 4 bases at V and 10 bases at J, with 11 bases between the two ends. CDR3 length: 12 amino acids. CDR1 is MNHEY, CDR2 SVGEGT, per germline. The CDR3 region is CASSSWRTEQFF. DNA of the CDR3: TGTGCCAGCAGTTCGTGGAGGACGGAGCAGTTCTTC.

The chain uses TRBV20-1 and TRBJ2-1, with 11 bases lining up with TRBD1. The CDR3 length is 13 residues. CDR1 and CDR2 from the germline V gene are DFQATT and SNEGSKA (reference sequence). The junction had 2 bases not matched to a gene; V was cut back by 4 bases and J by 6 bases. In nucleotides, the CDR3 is TGCAGTGCTACTGGGACAGGGGGCAATGAGCAGTTCTTC. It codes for CSATGTGGNEQFF.

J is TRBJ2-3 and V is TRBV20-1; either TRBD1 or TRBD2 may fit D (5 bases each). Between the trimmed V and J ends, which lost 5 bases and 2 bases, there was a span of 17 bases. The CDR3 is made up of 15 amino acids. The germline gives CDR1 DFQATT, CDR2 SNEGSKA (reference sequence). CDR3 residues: CSALPAGDHTDTQYF. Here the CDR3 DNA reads TGCAGTGCTCTCCCAGCCGGGGACCACACAGATACGCAGTATTTT.